A single T cell receptor beta chain is shown here with its context. There is no known antigen for this receptor. No much larger clonotype is one base removed from it; base qualities were not supplied. Trimming takes 8 bases off V and 4 bases off J; junction bases not matched to a gene: 9. The CDR3 sequence holds 15 residues, the cysteine and phenylalanine included. The only DNA kept is the CDR3, 45 bases in frame from the first base. CDR1 and CDR2 are read off the germline V gene as SNHLY and FYNNEI. Every donor was a healthy Caucasian. Three unrelated non-twin adults were additionally sequenced: a male aged 18 to 29, a male aged 50 to 59 and a female aged 50 to 59. Using Miltenyi CD45RO+ enrichment and human naive T-cell isolation kits, memory (CD45RO+) and naive T cells were isolated from PBMC. The data derive from a study of identical twins (dated by TCRdb to about 2016). Notes on the research overall: The study deep-sequenced TCR alpha and beta repertoires from monozygotic twins, unrelated adults of various ages and cord blood to test whether fetal clonotypes persist. To rule out contamination, replicate twin experiments were performed at different times with different library preparation protocols.

The library was prepared using 5' RACE. Sequencing was performed on an Illumina HiSeq 2000. Template switching introduced a universal primer binding site; the final cDNA contained a unique molecular identifier, enabling accurate counting of TCR cDNA molecules. First-strand cDNA for TCR alpha and beta chains was synthesized from specific primers in the conserved constant-segment region. Each cDNA library was double barcoded, with a SMART-Mk sample barcode plus Illumina barcodes, to control for contamination. TruSeq adapter sequences along with Illumina sample barcodes were introduced in two successive PCR steps. Sequencing of the TCR alpha and beta cDNA libraries was done on the Illumina HiSeq platform using custom primers. The authors' pipeline ran thus. Unique molecular identifiers were extracted from raw reads with MiGEC, and CDR3 positions were determined with MiXCR. For each individual, recombination models were inferred using an EM algorithm with the repgenHMM and IGoR tools. The tcR package in R was used for shared clonotype analysis, with sharing normalized by the product of cloneset sizes. To study raw recombination free of thymic and clonal selection effects, out-of-frame nonproductive sequences were analyzed. The raw public data were reprocessed by TCRdb itself: fastp quality trimming at Q25, MiXCR clonotype calling, in-frame beta chains only. Entries are consolidated by CDR3 protein sequence, retaining the most common genes and DNA. In this record, the V and J calls reflect TCRdb's handling and not the investigators' own analysis. A total of 450,000 or so distinct CDR3 sequences appear in this sample, about 18% of them only once. The ten largest clonotypes hold around 12% of the sample.

General study outcomes and caveats: Out-of-frame TCR alpha sequences shared between twins showed an excess of low generation-probability sequences compared with coincidental sharing between unrelated individuals. Invariant T cells such as MAIT and iNKT could partly confound zero-insertion analyses, though diverse VJ usage argued against this for most clonotypes. In monozygotic twins, out-of-frame TCR alpha sharing was systematically underestimated by recombination models, although the models agreed with sharing between unrelated individuals. Conclusions relied on cross-sectional statistical analysis, since the same donors could not be followed over many years. The excess sharing between twins in beta out-of-frame sequences was weaker because fewer shared sequences reduced the signal-to-noise ratio. Fewer insertions were carried by abundant cord blood beta clonotypes; a weaker similar trend was observed in young adult naive repertoires, while no such trend was observed in memory repertoires.

The receptor's source is a middle-aged man in good health. Sequenced material: naive T cells sorted from blood. Sample cell subset or site, as interpreted from the label and publication: cells isolated with a human naive T-cell isolation kit. This sequence uses TRBV2 and TRBJ2-3; 10 of the junction bases match TRBD2. The DNA reads as follows: TGTGCCAGCCGTCAGCTAGCGGGAGTCCCAGATACGCAGTATTTT. Protein translation: CASRQLAGVPDTQYF.